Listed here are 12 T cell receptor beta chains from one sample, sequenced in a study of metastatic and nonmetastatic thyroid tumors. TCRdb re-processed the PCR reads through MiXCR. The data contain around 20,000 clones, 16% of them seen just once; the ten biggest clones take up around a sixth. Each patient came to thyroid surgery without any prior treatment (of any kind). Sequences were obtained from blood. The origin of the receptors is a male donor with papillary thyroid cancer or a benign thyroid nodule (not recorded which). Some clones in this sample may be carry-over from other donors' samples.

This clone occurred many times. The CDR3 DNA is TGCAGCGTTGCACGACAGTTAAACACTGAAGCTTTCTTT. It translates to CSVARQLNTEAFF. The rearrangement uses TRBV29-1 and TRBJ1-1; TRBD1 is a possible D gene (5 bases). Trimming stripped 4 bases from V and 2 bases from J, with 11 bases between. The length of the CDR3 is 13 residues. CDR1 is SQVTM, CDR2 ANQGSEA, per germline.

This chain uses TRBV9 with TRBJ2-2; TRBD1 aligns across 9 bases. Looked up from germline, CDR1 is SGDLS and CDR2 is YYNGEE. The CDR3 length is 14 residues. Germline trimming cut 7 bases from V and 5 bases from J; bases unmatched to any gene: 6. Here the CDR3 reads CASAGTGSTGELFF. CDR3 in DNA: TGTGCCAGCGCCGGGACAGGGAGTACCGGGGAGCTGTTTTTT.

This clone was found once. CDR3 DNA sequence: TGTGCCAGCAGCCGCGGGACTAGCGGGGGATACAATGAGCAGTTCTTC. It codes for CASSRGTSGGYNEQFF. The V call is TRBV2, the J call TRBJ2-1; 14 nucleotides agree with TRBD2. The V gene end was trimmed by 6 bases and the J gene end by 4 bases; junction bases not matched to a gene: 5. The CDR3 length is 16 residues. Germline CDR1 reads SNHLY; CDR2 reads FYNNEI.

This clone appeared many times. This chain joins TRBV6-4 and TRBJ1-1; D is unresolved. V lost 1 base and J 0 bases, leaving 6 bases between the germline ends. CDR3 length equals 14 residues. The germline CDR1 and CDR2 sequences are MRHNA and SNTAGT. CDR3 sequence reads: CASSDWSLNTEAFF. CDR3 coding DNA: TGTGCCAGCAGTGACTGGAGTTTGAACACTGAAGCTTTCTTT.

Here the CDR3 reads CASSRTRGGLDNEQFF. Written as DNA, the CDR3 is TGTGCCAGCAGCCGAACCCGAGGGGGCTTAGACAATGAGCAGTTCTTC. The rearrangement joins TRBV4-2 to TRBJ2-1; 7 positions match TRBD1. Per germline, CDR1 LGHNA and CDR2 YNFKEQ. With V trimmed by 4 bases and J by 5 bases, 11 bases remained unmatched. The CDR3 length is 16 residues.

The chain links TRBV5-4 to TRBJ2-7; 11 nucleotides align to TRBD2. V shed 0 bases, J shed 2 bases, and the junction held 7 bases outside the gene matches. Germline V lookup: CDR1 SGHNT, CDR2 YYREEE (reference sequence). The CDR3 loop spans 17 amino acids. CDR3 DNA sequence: TGTGCCAGCAGCTTGGGTATCGGACTAGCGGGTACCTACGAGCAGTACTTC. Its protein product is CASSLGIGLAGTYEQYF.

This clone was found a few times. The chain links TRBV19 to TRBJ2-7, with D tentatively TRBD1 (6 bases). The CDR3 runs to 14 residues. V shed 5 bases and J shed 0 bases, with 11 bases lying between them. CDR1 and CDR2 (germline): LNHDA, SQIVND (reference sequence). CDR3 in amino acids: CASSYRVFSYEQYF. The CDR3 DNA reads TGTGCCAGTAGTTACAGGGTTTTCTCCTACGAGCAGTACTTC.

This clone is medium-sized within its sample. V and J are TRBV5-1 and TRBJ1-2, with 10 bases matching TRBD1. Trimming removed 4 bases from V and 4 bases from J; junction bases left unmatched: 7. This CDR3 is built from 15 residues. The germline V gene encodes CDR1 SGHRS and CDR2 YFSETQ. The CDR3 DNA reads TGCGCCAGCAGCCTGGACAGGGGGGTGGGCTATGGCTACACCTTC. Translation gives CASSLDRGVGYGYTF.

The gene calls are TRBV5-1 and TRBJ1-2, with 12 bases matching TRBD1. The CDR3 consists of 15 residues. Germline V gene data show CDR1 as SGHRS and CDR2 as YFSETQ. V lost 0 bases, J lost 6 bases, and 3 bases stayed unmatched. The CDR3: CASSLEGQGAHGYTF. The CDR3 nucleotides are TGCGCCAGCAGCTTGGAGGGACAGGGGGCACATGGCTACACCTTC.

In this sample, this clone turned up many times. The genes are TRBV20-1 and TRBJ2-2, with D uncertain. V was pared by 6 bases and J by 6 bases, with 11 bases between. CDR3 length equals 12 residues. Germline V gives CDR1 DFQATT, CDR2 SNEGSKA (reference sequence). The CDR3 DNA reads TGCAGTGCCAGTAATTCACCCGGGGAGCTGTTTTTT. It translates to CSASNSPGELFF.

This CDR3 is CASSLGGHSYNEQFF. Written as DNA, the CDR3 is TGCGCCAGCAGCTTGGGGGGCCACTCCTACAATGAGCAGTTCTTC. The rearrangement joins TRBV5-1 to TRBJ2-1, with a possible D match to TRBD1 (5 bases). Trimming took off 0 bases at V and 0 bases at J, with 7 bases between the two ends. This CDR3 region has 15 residues. The germline CDR1 and CDR2 sequences are SGHRS and YFSETQ.

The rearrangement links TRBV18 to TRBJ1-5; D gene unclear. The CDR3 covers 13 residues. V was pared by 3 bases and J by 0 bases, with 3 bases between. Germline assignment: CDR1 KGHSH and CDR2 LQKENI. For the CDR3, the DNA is TGTGCCAGCTCACCCCATAGCAATCAGCCCCAGCATTTT. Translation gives CASSPHSNQPQHF.